These T cell receptor beta chains were read from a single sample in a study of cytomegalovirus exposure and HLA in healthy donors. TCRdb's copy holds only in-frame clones and misses some; the assay was immunoSEQ multiplex PCR. The sample holds around 130,000 clones. What was sequenced was PBMCs. Receptors originate from a middle-aged woman in good health and CMV-seronegative. Both conserved end residues are part of each CDR3. Each record gives: D gene, J gene, V gene, CDR3 length, CDR3 protein, CDR3 DNA. A D gene is named only where the DNA matches it firmly.

d_call: -; j_call: TRBJ1-5; v_call: TRBV5-5; cdr3_length: 15; cdr3_aa: CASSLTGRGNQPQHF; cdr3_nt: TGTGCCAGCAGTTTGACCGGGCGGGGCAATCAGCCCCAGCATTTT
d_call: -; j_call: TRBJ1-2; v_call: TRBV7-2; cdr3_length: 14; cdr3_aa: CASSAGSTGRGYTF; cdr3_nt: TGTGCCAGCAGCGCAGGATCCACAGGGAGAGGCTACACCTTC
d_call: -; j_call: TRBJ2-1; v_call: TRBV5-1; cdr3_length: 12; cdr3_aa: CASSQTYNEQFF; cdr3_nt: TGCGCCAGCAGCCAGACCTACAATGAGCAGTTCTTC
d_call: TRBD1; j_call: TRBJ1-6; v_call: TRBV7-6; cdr3_length: 17; cdr3_aa: CASSSGRDRGLGSPLHF; cdr3_nt: TGTGCCAGCAGCTCCGGCCGGGACAGGGGACTGGGATCACCCCTCCACTTT
d_call: TRBD1; j_call: TRBJ1-1; v_call: TRBV4-2; cdr3_length: 14; cdr3_aa: CASSQPGTGFRAFF; cdr3_nt: TGTGCCAGCAGCCAACCCGGGACAGGTTTTAGGGCTTTCTTT
d_call: -; j_call: TRBJ1-2; v_call: TRBV19; cdr3_length: 14; cdr3_aa: CASRGRATNYGYTF; cdr3_nt: TGTGCCAGTCGAGGGCGGGCGACGAACTATGGCTACACCTTC
d_call: -; j_call: TRBJ1-2; v_call: TRBV19; cdr3_length: 14; cdr3_aa: CASRISGAQNGYTF; cdr3_nt: TGTGCCAGTAGGATCAGCGGGGCCCAAAACGGCTACACCTTC
d_call: -; j_call: TRBJ1-6; v_call: TRBV7-9; cdr3_length: 16; cdr3_aa: CASSLGGEGPGSPLHF; cdr3_nt: TGTGCCAGCAGCTTAGGAGGGGAGGGGCCGGGTTCACCCCTCCACTTT
d_call: -; j_call: TRBJ1-3; v_call: TRBV11-2; cdr3_length: 13; cdr3_aa: CASAASLGNTIYF; cdr3_nt: TGTGCCAGCGCGGCCAGTCTGGGAAACACCATATATTTT
d_call: -; j_call: TRBJ1-6; v_call: TRBV7-9; cdr3_length: 14; cdr3_aa: CASSLDSSNSPLHF; cdr3_nt: TGTGCCAGCAGCTTAGACAGTTCTAATTCACCCCTCCACTTT
d_call: TRBD1; j_call: TRBJ2-3; v_call: TRBV28; cdr3_length: 17; cdr3_aa: CASSLRLQGLFTDTQYF; cdr3_nt: TGTGCCAGCAGTTTGCGGCTACAGGGGCTTTTCACAGATACGCAGTATTTT
d_call: -; j_call: TRBJ1-4; v_call: TRBV18; cdr3_length: 16; cdr3_aa: CASSARQTATNEKLFF; cdr3_nt: TGTGCCAGCTCAGCCAGACAGACCGCAACTAATGAAAAACTGTTTTTT